These T cell receptor beta chains were read from a single sample in a study of T-cell reconstitution after alpha-beta-depleted transplantation in children. TCRdb reprocessed the PCR reads via MiXCR and lists one record per CDR3 protein. The data contain 200,000 to 250,000 distinct CDR3 sequences, under 9.5% of them singletons. The material was PBMCs from the stem cell graft donor, obtained from the stem cell graft. These receptors originate from a human donor who donated a stem cell graft to a child with acute lymphoblastic leukemia. CDR3s include the opening cysteine and the closing phenylalanine or tryptophan. The D gene is left open where the match is weak. Not every row has a clone size; where given, it reads once, few, many or a size class.

abundance: few; d_gene: NA; j_gene: TRBJ2-5; v_gene: TRBV6-1; CDR3nt: TGTGCCAGCAGCCCTAGACAGGTTTCAGGATTGAGTACCCAGTACTTC; CDR3aa: CASSPRQVSGLSTQYF
abundance: few; d_gene: NA; j_gene: TRBJ1-1; v_gene: TRBV6-1; CDR3nt: TGTGCCATTACATGGACGGTGAACACTGAAGCTTTCTTT; CDR3aa: CAITWTVNTEAFF
abundance: many; d_gene: NA; j_gene: TRBJ2-7; v_gene: TRBV12-3/TRBV12-4; CDR3nt: TGTGCCAGCAGTTCTTCAGGGCCAAAGCAGTACTTC; CDR3aa: CASSSSGPKQYF
abundance: many; d_gene: TRBD1; j_gene: TRBJ1-3; v_gene: TRBV20-1; CDR3nt: TGCAGTGCCCCTACAGGGGCCACCATATATTTT; CDR3aa: CSAPTGATIYF
abundance: many; d_gene: TRBD1; j_gene: TRBJ2-5; v_gene: TRBV7-9; CDR3nt: TGTGCCAGCAGCGGGACAGGGGCAACGGGAGAGACCCAGTACTTC; CDR3aa: CASSGTGATGETQYF
abundance: few; d_gene: NA; j_gene: TRBJ1-6; v_gene: TRBV3-1; CDR3nt: TGTGCCAGCAGCCAATCCGTGGATTCACCCCTCCACTTT; CDR3aa: CASSQSVDSPLHF
abundance: many; d_gene: NA; j_gene: TRBJ1-3; v_gene: TRBV29-1; CDR3nt: TGCAGCGTCTTCCTTGGGGGCTCTGGAAACACCATATATTTT; CDR3aa: CSVFLGGSGNTIYF
abundance: many; d_gene: NA; j_gene: TRBJ2-2; v_gene: TRBV11-2; CDR3nt: TGTGCCAGCAGATGGAGGGCCGAGGTTCTCGCGAACACCGGGGAGCTGTTTTTT; CDR3aa: CASRWRAEVLANTGELFF
abundance: NA; d_gene: TRBD1; j_gene: TRBJ2-5; v_gene: TRBV2; CDR3nt: TGTGCCAGCGGACAGGGTGGCCAAGAGACCCAGTACTTC; CDR3aa: CASGQGGQETQYF
abundance: many; d_gene: TRBD1; j_gene: TRBJ2-2; v_gene: TRBV29-1; CDR3nt: TGCAGCGTTTACCGGGACAGGGGGAACACCGGGGAGCTGTTTTTT; CDR3aa: CSVYRDRGNTGELFF
abundance: NA; d_gene: NA; j_gene: TRBJ1-1; v_gene: TRBV29-1; CDR3nt: TGCAGCGTTGGGGAGATGGTGAACACTGAAGCTTTCTTT; CDR3aa: CSVGEMVNTEAFF
abundance: many; d_gene: TRBD2; j_gene: TRBJ2-3; v_gene: TRBV24-1; CDR3nt: TGTGCCACCAGTGAACTAGCGGGGGGCTTGGGCACAGATACGCAGTATTTT; CDR3aa: CATSELAGGLGTDTQYF
abundance: many; d_gene: NA; j_gene: TRBJ2-7; v_gene: TRBV15; CDR3nt: TGTGCCACCAGCAAGACAGGTGTCTCCTACGAGCAGTACTTC; CDR3aa: CATSKTGVSYEQYF
abundance: many; d_gene: TRBD2; j_gene: TRBJ2-2; v_gene: TRBV10-1; CDR3nt: TGCGCCAGCACAAGCGGGGACACCGGGGAGCTGTTTTTT; CDR3aa: CASTSGDTGELFF
abundance: once; d_gene: TRBD1; j_gene: TRBJ2-1; v_gene: TRBV11-1; CDR3nt: TGTGCCAGCCTGAGCGGGGACAGGGTCTACAATGAGCAGTTCTTC; CDR3aa: CASLSGDRVYNEQFF
abundance: NA; d_gene: TRBD2; j_gene: TRBJ2-2; v_gene: TRBV10-3; CDR3nt: TGTGCCATCAGTGATCGGAGCGGGGGGGCCGGGGAGCTGTTTTTT; CDR3aa: CAISDRSGGAGELFF
abundance: NA; d_gene: NA; j_gene: TRBJ1-1; v_gene: TRBV10-2; CDR3nt: TGCGCCAGCAGTGCGTCGGGGGCCTTTTTGAACACTGAAGCTTTCTTT; CDR3aa: CASSASGAFLNTEAFF
abundance: NA; d_gene: NA; j_gene: TRBJ2-3; v_gene: TRBV7-6; CDR3nt: TGTGCCAGCAGCCCTACAGGGTTTCACACAGATACGCAGTATTTT; CDR3aa: CASSPTGFHTDTQYF